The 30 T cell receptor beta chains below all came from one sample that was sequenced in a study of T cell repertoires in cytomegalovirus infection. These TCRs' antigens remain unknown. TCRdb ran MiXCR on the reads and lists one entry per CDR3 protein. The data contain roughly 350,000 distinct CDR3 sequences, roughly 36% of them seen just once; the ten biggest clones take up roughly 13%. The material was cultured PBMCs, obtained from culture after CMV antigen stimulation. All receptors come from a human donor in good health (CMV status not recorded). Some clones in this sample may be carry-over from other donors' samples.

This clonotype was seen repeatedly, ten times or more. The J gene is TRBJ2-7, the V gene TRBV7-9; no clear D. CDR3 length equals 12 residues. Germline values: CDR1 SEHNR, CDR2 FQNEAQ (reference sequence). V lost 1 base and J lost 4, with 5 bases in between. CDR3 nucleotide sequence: TGTGCCAGCAGCTTAGGAGCATACGAGCAGTACGTC. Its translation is CASSLGAYEQYV.

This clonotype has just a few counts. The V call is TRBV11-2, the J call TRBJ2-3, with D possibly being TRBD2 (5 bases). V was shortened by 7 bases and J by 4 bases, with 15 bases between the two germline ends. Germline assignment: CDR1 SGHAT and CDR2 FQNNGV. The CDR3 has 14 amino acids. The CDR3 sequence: CASTPSAAADTQYF. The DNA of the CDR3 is TGTGCCAGCACCCCCTCAGCGGCCGCAGATACGCAGTATTTT. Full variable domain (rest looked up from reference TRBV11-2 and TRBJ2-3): EAGVAQSPRYKIIEKRQSVAFWCNPISGHATLYWYQQILGQGPKLLIQFQNNGVVDDSQLPKDRFSAERLKGVDSTLKIQPAKLEDSAVYLCASTPSAAADTQYFGPGTRLTVL.

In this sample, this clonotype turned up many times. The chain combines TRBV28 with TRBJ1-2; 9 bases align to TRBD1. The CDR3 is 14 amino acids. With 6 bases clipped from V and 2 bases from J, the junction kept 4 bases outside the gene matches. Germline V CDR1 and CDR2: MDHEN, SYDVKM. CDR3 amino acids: CASSPGQGNYGYTF. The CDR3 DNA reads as TGTGCCAGCAGCCCGGGACAGGGAAACTATGGCTACACCTTC.

The CDR3 sequence: CASSLDVYWNSPLHF. The CDR3 DNA sequence: TGTGCCAGCAGCTTAGACGTTTATTGGAATTCACCCCTCCACTTT. V gene TRBV7-2 combines with J gene TRBJ1-6; D is unclear. CDR3 size: 15 residues. Germline CDR1 and CDR2: SGHTA and FQGNSA. Trimming removed 1 base at V and 7 bases at J, with 11 bases between. Together with reference TRBV7-2 and TRBJ1-6, the CDR3 gives the full variable domain: GAGVSQSPSNKVTEKGKDVELRCDPISGHTALYWYRQSLGQGLEFLIYFQGNSAPDKSGLPSDRFSAERTGGSVSTLTIQRTQQEDSAVYLCASSLDVYWNSPLHFGNGTRLTVT.

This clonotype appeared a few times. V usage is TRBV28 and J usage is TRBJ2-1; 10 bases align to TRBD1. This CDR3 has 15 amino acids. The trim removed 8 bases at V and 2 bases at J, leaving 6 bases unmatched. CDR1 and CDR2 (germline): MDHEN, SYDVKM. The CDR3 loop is CASQGTGEAYNEQFF. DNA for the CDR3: TGTGCCAGCCAAGGGACAGGGGAGGCCTACAATGAGCAGTTCTTC.

In DNA form, the CDR3 reads TGTGCCAGCAAAAAACAGGGTCATCAGCCCCAGCATTTT. The encoded protein is CASKKQGHQPQHF. The chain employs TRBV6-5 and TRBJ1-5; D possibly corresponds to TRBD1 (6 bases). In germline, CDR1 is MNHEY, CDR2 SVGAGI. This CDR3 is 13 amino acids long. Trimming pared 7 bases from V and 5 bases from J, leaving 12 bases between.

The CDR3 DNA is TGTGCCAGCAGTTTAAGGGCCCCCGGGACCAACTCTGGAAACACCATATATTTT. Its translation: CASSLRAPGTNSGNTIYF. The genes are TRBV12-3 or TRBV12-4 and TRBJ1-3; D might be TRBD1 (5 bases). The CDR3 length is 18 residues. Trimming stripped 2 bases from V and 0 bases from J, with 17 bases between.

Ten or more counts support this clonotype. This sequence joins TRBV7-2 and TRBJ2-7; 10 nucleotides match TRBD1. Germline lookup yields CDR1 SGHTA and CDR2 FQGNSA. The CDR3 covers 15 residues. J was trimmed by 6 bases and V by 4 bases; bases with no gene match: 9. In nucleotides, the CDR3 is TGTGCCAGCAGCTCCCGGACAGGGGGTTTCTCCGAGCAGTACGTC. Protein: CASSSRTGGFSEQYV.

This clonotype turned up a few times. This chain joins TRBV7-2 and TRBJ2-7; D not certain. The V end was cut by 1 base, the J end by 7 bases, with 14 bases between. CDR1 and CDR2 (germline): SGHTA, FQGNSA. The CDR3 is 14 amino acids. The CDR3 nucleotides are TGTGCCAGCAGCTTAGTTGGCCCTGTCGGGGAGCAGTACGTC. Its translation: CASSLVGPVGEQYV.

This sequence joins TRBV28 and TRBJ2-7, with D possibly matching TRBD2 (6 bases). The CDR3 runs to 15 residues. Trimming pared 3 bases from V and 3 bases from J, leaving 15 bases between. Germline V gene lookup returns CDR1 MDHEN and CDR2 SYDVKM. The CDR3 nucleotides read TGTGCCAGCAGTTTGGGGACTGCAGGCCACTACGAGCAGTACTTC. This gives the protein CASSLGTAGHYEQYF.

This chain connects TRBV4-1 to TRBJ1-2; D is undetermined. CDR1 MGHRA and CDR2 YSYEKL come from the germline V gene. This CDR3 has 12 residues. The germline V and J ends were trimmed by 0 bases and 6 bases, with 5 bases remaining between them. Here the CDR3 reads CASSQEPHGYTF. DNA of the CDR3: TGCGCCAGCAGCCAAGAACCCCATGGCTACACCTTC.

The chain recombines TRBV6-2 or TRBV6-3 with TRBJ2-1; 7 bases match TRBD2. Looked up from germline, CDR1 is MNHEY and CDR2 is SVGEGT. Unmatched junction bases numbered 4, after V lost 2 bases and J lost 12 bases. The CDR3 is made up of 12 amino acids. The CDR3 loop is CASSYPPSGQFF. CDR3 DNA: TGTGCCAGCAGTTACCCCCCTAGCGGGCAGTTCTTC.

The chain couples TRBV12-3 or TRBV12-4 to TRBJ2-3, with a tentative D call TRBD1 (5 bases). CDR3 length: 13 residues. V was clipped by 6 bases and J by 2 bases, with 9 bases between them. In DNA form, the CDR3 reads TGTGCCAGCAGAAAGGGGCACACAGATACGCAGTATTTT. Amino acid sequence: CASRKGHTDTQYF.

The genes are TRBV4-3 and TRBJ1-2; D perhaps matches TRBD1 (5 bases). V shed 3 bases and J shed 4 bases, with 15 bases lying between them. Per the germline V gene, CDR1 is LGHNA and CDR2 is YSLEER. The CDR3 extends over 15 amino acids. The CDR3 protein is CASSQAVGGTYGYTF. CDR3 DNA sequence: TGCGCCAGCAGCCAGGCCGTGGGGGGTACCTATGGCTACACCTTC.

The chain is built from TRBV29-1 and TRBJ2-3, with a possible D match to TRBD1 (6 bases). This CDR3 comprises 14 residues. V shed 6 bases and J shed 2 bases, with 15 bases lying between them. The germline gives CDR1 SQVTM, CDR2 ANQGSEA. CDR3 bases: TGCAGCGTCGCGACAGGCGACCCCACAGATACGCAGTATTTT. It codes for CSVATGDPTDTQYF.

The DNA of the CDR3 is TGTGCCAGCAGTCAGCGTTTGGGAGTAGAGACCCAGTACTTC. Translation: CASSQRLGVETQYF. V is TRBV12-3 or TRBV12-4 and J is TRBJ2-5; the D gene is possibly TRBD2 (5 bases). CDR3 size: 14 residues. V lost 5 bases and J 4 bases, leaving 14 bases between the germline ends.

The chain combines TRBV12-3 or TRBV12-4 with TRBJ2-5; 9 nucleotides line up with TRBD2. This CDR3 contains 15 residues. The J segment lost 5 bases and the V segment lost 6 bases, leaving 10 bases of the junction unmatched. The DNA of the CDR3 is TGTGCCAGCAGATCGCGTGGACTAGCGCGCGAGACCCAGTACTTC. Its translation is CASRSRGLARETQYF.

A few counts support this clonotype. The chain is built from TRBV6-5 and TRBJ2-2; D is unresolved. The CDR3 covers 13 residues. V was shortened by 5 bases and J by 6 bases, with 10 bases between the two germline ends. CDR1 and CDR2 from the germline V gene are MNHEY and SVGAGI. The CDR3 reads CASSHHVAGELFF. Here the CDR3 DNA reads TGTGCCAGCAGTCACCACGTTGCCGGGGAGCTGTTTTTT.

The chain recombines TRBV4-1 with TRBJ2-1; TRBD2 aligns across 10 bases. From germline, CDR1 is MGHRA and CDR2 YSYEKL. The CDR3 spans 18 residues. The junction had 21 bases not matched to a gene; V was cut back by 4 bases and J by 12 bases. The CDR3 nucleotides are TGCGCCAGCAGCCTTACCCCCGGGACTAGCGAGAGGGTTGGGTGGCAGTTCTTC. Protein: CASSLTPGTSERVGWQFF.

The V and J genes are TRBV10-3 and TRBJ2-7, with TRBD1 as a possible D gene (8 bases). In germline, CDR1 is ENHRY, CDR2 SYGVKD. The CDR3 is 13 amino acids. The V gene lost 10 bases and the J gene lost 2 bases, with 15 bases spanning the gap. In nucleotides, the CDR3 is TGTGCCACCAAACAGGGGGGGGCCTACGAGCAGTACGTC. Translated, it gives CATKQGGAYEQYV.

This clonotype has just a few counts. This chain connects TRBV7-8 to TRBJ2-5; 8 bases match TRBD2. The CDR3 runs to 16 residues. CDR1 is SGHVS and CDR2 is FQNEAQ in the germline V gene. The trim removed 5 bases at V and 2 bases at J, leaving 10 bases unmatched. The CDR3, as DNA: TGTGCCAGCAGCAAAAGGAGCGGGGGTCTACAAGAGACCCAGTACTTC. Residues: CASSKRSGGLQETQYF.

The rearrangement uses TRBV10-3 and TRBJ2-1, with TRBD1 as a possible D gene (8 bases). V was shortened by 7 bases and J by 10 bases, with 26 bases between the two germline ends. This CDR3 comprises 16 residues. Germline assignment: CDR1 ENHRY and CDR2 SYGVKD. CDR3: CAITPTGDRSGGEQFF. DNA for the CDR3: TGTGCCATCACCCCGACAGGGGATAGGTCGGGGGGAGAGCAGTTCTTC.

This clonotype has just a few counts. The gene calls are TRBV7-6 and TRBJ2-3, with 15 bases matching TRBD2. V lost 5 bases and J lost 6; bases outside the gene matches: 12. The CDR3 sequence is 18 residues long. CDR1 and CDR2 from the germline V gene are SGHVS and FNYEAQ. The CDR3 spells CASSPPRTSGRGRDTQYF. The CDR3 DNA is TGTGCCAGCAGCCCCCCCCGGACTAGCGGGAGGGGTAGGGATACGCAGTATTTT.

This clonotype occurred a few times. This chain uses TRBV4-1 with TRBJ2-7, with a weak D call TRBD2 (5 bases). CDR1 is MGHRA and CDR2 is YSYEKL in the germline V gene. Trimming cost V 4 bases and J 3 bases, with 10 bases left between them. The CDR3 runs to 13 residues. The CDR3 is CASSRQLVYEQYF. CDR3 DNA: TGCGCCAGCAGCCGCCAACTAGTCTACGAGCAGTACTTC.

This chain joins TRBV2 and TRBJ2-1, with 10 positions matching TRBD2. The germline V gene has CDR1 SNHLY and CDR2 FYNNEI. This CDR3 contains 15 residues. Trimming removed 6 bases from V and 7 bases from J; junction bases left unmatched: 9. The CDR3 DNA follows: TGTGCCAGCAGAGCTAGCGGGAGAGGGAGGAATGAGCAGTTCTTC. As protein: CASRASGRGRNEQFF.

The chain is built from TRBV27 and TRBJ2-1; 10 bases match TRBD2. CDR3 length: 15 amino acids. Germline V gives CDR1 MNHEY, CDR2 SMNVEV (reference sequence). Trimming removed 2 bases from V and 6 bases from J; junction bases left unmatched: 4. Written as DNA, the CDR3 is TGTGCCAGCAGTTTAATGGCTAGCGGGAGCAATGAGCAGTTCTTC. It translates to CASSLMASGSNEQFF.

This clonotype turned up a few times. The CDR3 sequence: CASSSVEGDIQYF. For the CDR3, the DNA is TGTGCCAGCAGTTCCGTGGAAGGGGACATTCAGTACTTC. V and J are TRBV12-3 or TRBV12-4 and TRBJ2-4; a weak D match, TRBD1 (5 bases). V was pared by 4 bases and J by 8 bases, with 12 bases between. The CDR3 has 13 residues.

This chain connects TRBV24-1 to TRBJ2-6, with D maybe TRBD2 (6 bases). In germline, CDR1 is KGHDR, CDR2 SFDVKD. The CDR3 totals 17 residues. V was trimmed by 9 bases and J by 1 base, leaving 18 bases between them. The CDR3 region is CATQSAEGQSGANVLTF. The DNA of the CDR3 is TGTGCCACCCAGAGCGCGGAGGGGCAATCTGGGGCCAACGTCCTGACTTTC.

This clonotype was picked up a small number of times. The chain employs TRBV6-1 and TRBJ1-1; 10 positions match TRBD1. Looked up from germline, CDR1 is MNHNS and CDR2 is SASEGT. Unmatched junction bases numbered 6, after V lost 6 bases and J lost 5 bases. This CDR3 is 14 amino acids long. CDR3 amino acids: CASRKLDRGTEAFF. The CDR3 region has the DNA TGTGCCAGCAGAAAATTGGACAGGGGGACTGAAGCTTTCTTT.

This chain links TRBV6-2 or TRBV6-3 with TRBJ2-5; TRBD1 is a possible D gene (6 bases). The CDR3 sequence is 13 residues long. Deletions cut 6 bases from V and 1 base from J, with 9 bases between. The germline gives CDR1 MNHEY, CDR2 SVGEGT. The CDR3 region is CASRPDSQETQYF. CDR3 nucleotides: TGTGCCAGCAGACCGGACAGCCAAGAGACCCAGTACTTC.